The clone carrying this TCR beta chain was detected only a few times. Its specificity is unknown. The CDR3 covers 13 residues. Germline V lookup: CDR1 MGHRA, CDR2 YSYEKL. Trimming shortened V by 0 bases and J by 3 bases, and 6 bases separated the two germline ends. Researchers took RNA transcripts and amplified TCR beta CDR3 regions from them. The library came from an HTBI-primed first-round RT-PCR and a second-round multiplex PCR. MiXCR was run by TCRdb on the multiplex PCR reads, yielding one entry per CDR3 protein. This table holds around 1.1 million distinct CDR3 sequences, roughly 35% found once. This entry is derived from a study of Graves' ophthalmopathy and Graves' hyperthyroidism. Study context: The authors defined stable hyperthyroidism as no ophthalmopathy within 18 months of follow-up. Study-wide results and caveats: Prediction of ophthalmopathy progression reached roughly 70% sensitivity and around 72% specificity.

Excluded: other autoimmune disease, uncontrolled infection, pregnancy or lactation. Clinical symptoms and serum thyroxine were used for diagnosis; TRAb, thyroid ultrasound and orbital computed tomography were also relied on. The genes are TRBV4-1 and TRBJ2-7, with D uncertain. The clonotype comes from an adult man with Graves' hyperthyroidism. The sample taken for sequencing was peripheral blood or thyroid tissue (not recorded which). Here the CDR3 DNA reads TGCGCCAGCAGCCAAGACCCCTACTACGAGCAGTACTTC. Translating gives CASSQDPYYEQYF.